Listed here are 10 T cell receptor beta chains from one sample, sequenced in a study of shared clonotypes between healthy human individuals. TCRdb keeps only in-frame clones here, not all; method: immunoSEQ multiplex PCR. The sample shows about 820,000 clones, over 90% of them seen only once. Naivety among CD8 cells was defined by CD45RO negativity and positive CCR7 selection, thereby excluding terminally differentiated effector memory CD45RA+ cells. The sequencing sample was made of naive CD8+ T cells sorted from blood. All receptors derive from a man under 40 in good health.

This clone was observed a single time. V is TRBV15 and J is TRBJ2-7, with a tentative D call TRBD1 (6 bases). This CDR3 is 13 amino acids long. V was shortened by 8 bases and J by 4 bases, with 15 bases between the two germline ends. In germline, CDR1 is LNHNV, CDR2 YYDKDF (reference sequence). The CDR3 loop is CATADSTNYEQYF. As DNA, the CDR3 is TGTGCCACCGCGGACAGCACAAATTACGAGCAGTACTTC.

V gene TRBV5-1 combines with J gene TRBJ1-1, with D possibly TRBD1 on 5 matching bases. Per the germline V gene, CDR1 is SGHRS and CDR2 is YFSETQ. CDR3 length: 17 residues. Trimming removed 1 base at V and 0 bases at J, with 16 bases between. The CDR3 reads CASSLYSYGALNTEAFF. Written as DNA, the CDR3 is TGCGCCAGCAGCTTGTATTCCTACGGGGCCTTGAACACTGAAGCTTTCTTT.

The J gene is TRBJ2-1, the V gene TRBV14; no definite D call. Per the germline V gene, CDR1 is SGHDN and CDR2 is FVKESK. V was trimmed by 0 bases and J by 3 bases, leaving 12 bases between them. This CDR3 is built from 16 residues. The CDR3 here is CASSQDDGAFYNEQFF. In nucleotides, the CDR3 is TGTGCCAGCAGCCAAGATGACGGAGCTTTCTACAATGAGCAGTTCTTC.

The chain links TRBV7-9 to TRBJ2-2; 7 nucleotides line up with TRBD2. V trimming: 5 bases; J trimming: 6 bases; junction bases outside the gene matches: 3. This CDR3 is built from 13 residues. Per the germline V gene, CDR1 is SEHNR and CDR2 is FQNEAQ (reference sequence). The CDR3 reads CASSPGRAGELFF. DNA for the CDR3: TGTGCCAGCAGCCCAGGGAGGGCCGGGGAGCTGTTTTTT.

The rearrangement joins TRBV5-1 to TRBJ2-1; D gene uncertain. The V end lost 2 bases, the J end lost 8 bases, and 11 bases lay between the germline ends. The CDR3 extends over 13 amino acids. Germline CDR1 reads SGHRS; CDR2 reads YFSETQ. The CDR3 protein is CASSFGSVHEQFF. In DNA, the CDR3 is TGCGCCAGCAGCTTTGGGTCGGTCCATGAGCAGTTCTTC.

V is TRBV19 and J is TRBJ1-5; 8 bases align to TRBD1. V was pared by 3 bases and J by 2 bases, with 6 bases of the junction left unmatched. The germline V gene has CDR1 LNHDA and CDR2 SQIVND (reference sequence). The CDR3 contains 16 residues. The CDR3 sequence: CASSIDRGLGNQPQHF. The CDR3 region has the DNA TGTGCCAGTAGTATCGACAGGGGTCTCGGCAATCAGCCCCAGCATTTT.

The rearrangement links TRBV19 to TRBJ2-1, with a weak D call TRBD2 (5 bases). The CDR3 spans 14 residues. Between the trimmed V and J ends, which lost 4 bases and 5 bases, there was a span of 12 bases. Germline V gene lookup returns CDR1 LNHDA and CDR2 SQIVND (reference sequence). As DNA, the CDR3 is TGTGCCAGTAGTAGGACTGACACCAACAATGAGCAGTTCTTC. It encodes CASSRTDTNNEQFF.

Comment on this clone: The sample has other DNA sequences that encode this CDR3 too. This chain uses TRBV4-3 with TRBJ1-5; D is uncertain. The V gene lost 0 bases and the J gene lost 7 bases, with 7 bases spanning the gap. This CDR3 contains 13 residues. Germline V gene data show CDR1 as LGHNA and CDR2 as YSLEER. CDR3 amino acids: CASSQDLGQPQHF. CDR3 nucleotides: TGCGCCAGCAGCCAAGATTTGGGACAGCCCCAGCATTTT.

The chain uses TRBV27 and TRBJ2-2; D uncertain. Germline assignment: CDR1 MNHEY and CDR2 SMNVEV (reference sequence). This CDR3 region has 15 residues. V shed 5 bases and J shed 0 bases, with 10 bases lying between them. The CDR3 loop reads CASSPPQANTGELFF. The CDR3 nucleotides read TGTGCCAGCAGTCCCCCCCAGGCGAACACCGGGGAGCTGTTTTTT.

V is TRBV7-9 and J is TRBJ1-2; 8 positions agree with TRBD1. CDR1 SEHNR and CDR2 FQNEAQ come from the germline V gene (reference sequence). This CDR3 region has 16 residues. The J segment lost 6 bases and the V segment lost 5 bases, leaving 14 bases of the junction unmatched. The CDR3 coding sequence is TGTGCCAGCAGCAAACCCGGACAGGGAGGAATTGATGGCTACACCTTC. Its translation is CASSKPGQGGIDGYTF. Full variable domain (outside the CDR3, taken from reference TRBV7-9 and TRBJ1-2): DTGVSQNPRHKITKRGQNVTFRCDPISEHNRLYWYRQTLGQGPEFLTYFQNEAQLEKSRLLSDRFSAERPKGSFSTLEIQRTEQGDSAMYLCASSKPGQGGIDGYTFGSGTRLTVV.